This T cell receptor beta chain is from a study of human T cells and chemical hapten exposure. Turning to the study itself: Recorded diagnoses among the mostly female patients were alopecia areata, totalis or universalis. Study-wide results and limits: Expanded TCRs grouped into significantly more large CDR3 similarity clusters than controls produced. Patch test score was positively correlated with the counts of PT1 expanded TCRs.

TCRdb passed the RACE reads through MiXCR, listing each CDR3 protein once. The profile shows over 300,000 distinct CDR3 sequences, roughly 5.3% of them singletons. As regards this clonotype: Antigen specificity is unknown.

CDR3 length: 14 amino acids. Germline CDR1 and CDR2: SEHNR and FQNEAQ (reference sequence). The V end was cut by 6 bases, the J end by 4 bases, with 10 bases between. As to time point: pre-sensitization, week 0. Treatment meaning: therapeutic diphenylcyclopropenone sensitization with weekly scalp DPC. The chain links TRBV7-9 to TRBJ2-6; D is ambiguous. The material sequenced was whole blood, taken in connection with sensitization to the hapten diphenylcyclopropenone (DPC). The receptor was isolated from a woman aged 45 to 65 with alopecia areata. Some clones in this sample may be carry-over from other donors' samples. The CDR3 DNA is TGTGCCAGCAGTCAACAGAGCGGGGCCAACGTCCTGACTTTC. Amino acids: CASSQQSGANVLTF.